This T cell receptor beta chain was sequenced in a study of cytomegalovirus exposure and HLA in healthy donors. On this clone: Its target is unknown.

The PCR made use of 60 Vbeta and 13 Jbeta primers. This table comes from immunoSEQ multiplex PCR, and its TCRdb copy is limited to in-frame clones, with some not included. The top ten clones hold about 1.8% of a sample with approximately 130,000 clones, about 85% of them seen once. Trimming took off 4 bases at V and 6 bases at J, with 17 bases between the two ends. The CDR3 is 14 amino acids. CDR1 SGHNT and CDR2 YYREEE come from the germline V gene (reference sequence). The study's findings and limits: The study labeled 150 to 200 TCR beta chains cytomegalovirus-associated.

This rearrangement joins TRBV5-4 to TRBJ2-7; possible D gene TRBD2, 6 bases. The sequencing sample was made of PBMCs. The source of this sequence is a boy younger than 18 in good health and CMV-seronegative. The CDR3 spells CASSPQTSSREQYF. CDR3 DNA: TGTGCCAGCAGCCCACAGACTAGTTCCCGCGAGCAGTACTTC.